What follows are 29 T cell receptor beta chains derived from one specimen sequenced in a study of T-cell memory formation after mild COVID-19. Each CDR3 protein gets one entry after TCRdb re-called the 5' RACE reads with MiXCR. The profile shows hundreds of thousands of distinct CDR3 sequences, over 20% of them singletons. The sample consisted of PBMCs or a T cell subset sorted from them (not recorded which). Source of these receptors: an adult woman who had mild COVID-19 (a few samples of this study predate the infection). Cell type and time point are not known.

This clonotype was counted between two and nine times. The rearrangement links TRBV15 to TRBJ2-1; D is possibly TRBD1 (5 bases). The CDR3 is 16 residues long. CDR1 and CDR2 from the germline V gene are LNHNV and YYDKDF (reference sequence). V lost 1 base and J 8 bases, leaving 18 bases between the germline ends. CDR3: CATSRGYQGINDEQFF. The CDR3 nucleotides are TGTGCCACCAGCAGAGGATACCAGGGAATTAACGATGAGCAGTTCTTC.

The CDR3, as DNA: TGCAGTGCTAGACCCAAGGGGTTCTACAATGAGCAGTTCTTC. Translated: CSARPKGFYNEQFF. The V call is TRBV20-1, the J call TRBJ2-1, with D possibly TRBD1 on 5 matching bases. With 2 bases removed from V and 3 bases from J, the gap between germline ends came to 11 bases. The CDR3 totals 14 residues. Germline CDR1 and CDR2: DFQATT and SNEGSKA (reference sequence).

This clonotype occurred a few times. The V and J genes are TRBV15 and TRBJ2-1; D assignment may be TRBD1 or TRBD2 (5 bases each). The CDR3 contains 15 residues. The germline CDR1 and CDR2 sequences are LNHNV and YYDKDF (reference sequence). V was clipped by 0 bases and J by 8 bases, with 14 bases between them. DNA for the CDR3: TGTGCCACCAGCAGAGATCGAGGGGCAGTTGATGAGCAGTTCTTC. As protein: CATSRDRGAVDEQFF.

The rearrangement uses TRBV6-1 and TRBJ2-7; tentative D call: TRBD1 (5 bases). V dropped 8 bases and J dropped 0 bases, with 20 bases sitting between them. Germline V gene data show CDR1 as MNHNS and CDR2 as SASEGT. CDR3 size: 16 residues. CDR3 region: CASSYRRDRSSYEQYF. The CDR3, as DNA: TGTGCCAGCTCATACCGCAGGGATAGAAGCTCCTACGAGCAGTACTTC.

This clonotype was recorded a few times. The CDR3 nucleotides are TGTGCCGTCTCCCAGGGGGGGCCCTATGGCTACACCTTC. Translated: CAVSQGGPYGYTF. The chain joins TRBV24-1 to TRBJ1-2, with 7 positions matching TRBD1. V gave up 12 bases and J gave up 4 bases; unmatched junction bases: 10. This CDR3 is 13 amino acids long. Germline loops: CDR1 KGHDR, CDR2 SFDVKD.

This clonotype has more than one count but fewer than ten. The genes are TRBV7-6 and TRBJ2-7, with D possibly being TRBD2 (6 bases). Germline V CDR1 and CDR2: SGHVS, FNYEAQ. The CDR3 has 14 residues. V was clipped by 5 bases and J by 3 bases, with 14 bases between them. The CDR3 spells CASSPEGPLYEQYF. As DNA, the CDR3 is TGTGCCAGCAGCCCGGAGGGACCTCTCTACGAGCAGTACTTC.

This clonotype was counted a few times. The rearrangement links TRBV5-5 to TRBJ1-5; 9 nucleotides match TRBD1. The CDR3 is made up of 15 amino acids. The J segment lost 5 bases and the V segment lost 1 base, leaving 4 bases of the junction unmatched. Germline assignment: CDR1 SGHKS and CDR2 YYEKEE (reference sequence). The CDR3 loop reads CASSLTGGRDQPQHF. The CDR3, as DNA: TGTGCCAGCAGCTTGACAGGGGGCAGGGATCAGCCCCAGCATTTT.

The table lists this clonotype with a few counts. The rearrangement uses TRBV24-1 and TRBJ2-1; D call uncertain. This CDR3 is 16 amino acids long. The germline gives CDR1 KGHDR, CDR2 SFDVKD. With 4 bases removed from V and 0 bases from J, the gap between germline ends came to 12 bases. CDR3 in amino acids: CATSEHQVSSYNEQFF. CDR3 bases: TGTGCCACCAGTGAGCATCAGGTCAGCTCCTACAATGAGCAGTTCTTC.

This clonotype has more than one count but fewer than ten. The chain is built from TRBV12-3 or TRBV12-4 and TRBJ1-3; D is ambiguous. Trimming cost V 5 bases and J 0 bases, with 8 bases left between them. The CDR3 is 14 amino acids. The CDR3 region has the DNA TGTGCCAGCAGTGACGCCAGCTCTGGAAACACCATATATTTT. It yields the protein CASSDASSGNTIYF.

The table lists this clonotype with a few counts. The chain recombines TRBV5-1 with TRBJ2-1; 10 bases agree with TRBD2. The CDR3 length is 17 residues. V shed 0 bases, J shed 4 bases, and the junction held 7 bases outside the gene matches. The germline V gene has CDR1 SGHRS and CDR2 YFSETQ. Here the CDR3 reads CASSLVPSGSLYNEQFF. In nucleotides, the CDR3 is TGCGCCAGCAGCTTGGTGCCTAGCGGGAGTCTATACAATGAGCAGTTCTTC.

A few counts support this clonotype. This chain connects TRBV18 to TRBJ2-2, with D maybe TRBD2 (5 bases). This CDR3 is 14 amino acids long. Germline V gene sequence: CDR1 KGHSH, CDR2 LQKENI. Trimming removed 3 bases from V and 2 bases from J, with 7 bases in between. The DNA of the CDR3 is TGTGCCAGCTCACCTGAGGGTAACACCGGGGAGCTGTTTTTT. Translating it yields CASSPEGNTGELFF.

This clonotype was detected a few times. The chain uses TRBV12-3 or TRBV12-4 and TRBJ2-3; no clear D gene. V lost 6 bases, J lost 1 base, and 14 bases lay in between. The CDR3 consists of 15 residues. The chain's CDR3 is CASSLHTMGTDTQYF. In nucleotides, the CDR3 is TGTGCCAGCAGCCTGCATACTATGGGCACAGATACGCAGTATTTT.

J is TRBJ2-7 and V is TRBV4-2, with 8 bases that match TRBD2. The trim removed 5 bases at V and 3 bases at J, leaving 9 bases unmatched. CDR1 LGHNA and CDR2 YNFKEQ come from the germline V gene. The CDR3 runs to 15 residues. The CDR3 here is CASSTSGTSDYEQYF. For the CDR3, the DNA is TGTGCCAGCAGCACGTCCGGGACTAGTGACTACGAGCAGTACTTC.

This clonotype was found a few times. The gene calls are TRBV29-1 and TRBJ2-3; a weak D match, TRBD2 (6 bases). The V and J ends lost 4 bases and 3 bases respectively, with 14 bases between them. CDR3 length: 14 residues. The germline V gene has CDR1 SQVTM and CDR2 ANQGSEA. In DNA form, the CDR3 reads TGCAGCGTTGGAATTAGCGGAAGGACAGATACGCAGTATTTT. It codes for CSVGISGRTDTQYF.

The CDR3 loop reads CASSIGGGLGDEQYF. CDR3 DNA sequence: TGTGCCAGTAGTATTGGCGGCGGGCTAGGGGACGAGCAGTACTTC. The gene calls are TRBV19 and TRBJ2-7; either TRBD1 or TRBD2 may fit D (5 bases each). Deletions cut 3 bases from V and 5 bases from J, with 17 bases between. This CDR3 spans 15 amino acids. Germline CDR1 reads LNHDA; CDR2 reads SQIVND (reference sequence).

This clonotype was picked up a small number of times. The rearrangement links TRBV5-1 to TRBJ2-7, with 8 positions matching TRBD2. CDR3 size: 16 residues. V dropped 0 bases and J dropped 1; count of bases not matched to a gene: 6. Germline V gene data show CDR1 as SGHRS and CDR2 as YFSETQ. CDR3 residues: CASSLVAGSTSYEQYF. In DNA, the CDR3 is TGCGCCAGCAGCTTGGTAGCGGGATCCACATCCTACGAGCAGTACTTC.

This clonotype was picked up a small number of times. This chain connects TRBV30 to TRBJ1-1; D gene uncertain. This CDR3 has 12 residues. Between the trimmed V and J ends, which lost 1 base and 5 bases, there was a span of 8 bases. In germline, CDR1 is GTSNPN, CDR2 SVGIG (reference sequence). CDR3 in amino acids: CAWSDWTTEAFF. The CDR3 DNA follows: TGTGCCTGGAGTGATTGGACGACTGAAGCTTTCTTT. The whole variable domain, remainder taken from reference TRBV30 and TRBJ1-1, is SQTIHQWPATLVQPVGSPLSLECTVEGTSNPNLYWYRQAAGRGLQLLFYSVGIGQISSEVPQNLSASRPQDRQFILSSKKLLLSDSGFYLCAWSDWTTEAFFGQGTRLTVV.

CDR3 in DNA: TGCGCCAGCAGCAAACAGGTTGCCTACGAGCAGTACTTC. This sequence encodes CASSKQVAYEQYF. The gene calls are TRBV5-1 and TRBJ2-7; possibly TRBD1 for D (5 bases). The CDR3 totals 13 residues. The V gene's germline CDR1 is SGHRS and CDR2 YFSETQ. Trimming removed 4 bases at V and 2 bases at J, with 10 bases between. Looking up the rest from reference TRBV5-1 and TRBJ2-7 gives the full variable domain: KAGVTQTPRYLIKTRGQQVTLSCSPISGHRSVSWYQQTPGQGLQFLFEYFSETQRNKGNFPGRFSGRQFSNSRSEMNVSTLELGDSALYLCASSKQVAYEQYFGPGTRLTVT.

The J gene is TRBJ1-6, the V gene TRBV20-1; D unclear. The CDR3 is 12 amino acids. The germline V gene encodes CDR1 DFQATT and CDR2 SNEGSKA (reference sequence). Trimming left V 5 bases short and J 8 bases short, with 10 bases between. The CDR3 region has the DNA TGCAGTGCTGGGAGGACGGATTCACCCCTCCACTTT. Protein product: CSAGRTDSPLHF.

This clonotype was detected only a few times. The chain combines TRBV4-3 with TRBJ2-2; TRBD1 aligns across 7 bases. The CDR3 covers 17 residues. V was clipped by 6 bases and J by 3 bases; unmatched bases: 13. Germline-derived CDR1 and CDR2 are LGHNA and YSLEER. The CDR3 nucleotides are TGCGCCAGCAGTCGGAGATCTCAGGGGGAAGACACCGGGGAGCTGTTTTTT. Its protein product is CASSRRSQGEDTGELFF.

CDR3 in amino acids: CASSRLGTGQGASYEQYF. The CDR3 coding sequence is TGCGCCAGCAGTCGATTGGGAACGGGACAGGGGGCCTCCTACGAGCAGTACTTC. The chain uses TRBV5-1 and TRBJ2-7, with 12 bases that match TRBD1. V shed 5 bases, J shed 0 bases, and the junction held 12 bases outside the gene matches. The CDR3 runs to 18 residues. Germline V gene sequence: CDR1 SGHRS, CDR2 YFSETQ.

This clonotype was counted only a few times. The V call is TRBV5-4, the J call TRBJ1-1; D perhaps matches TRBD1 (5 bases). The CDR3 covers 16 residues. Per germline, CDR1 SGHNT and CDR2 YYREEE (reference sequence). V dropped 4 bases and J dropped 4 bases, with 20 bases sitting between them. The CDR3 reads CASSLDSLSAGTEAFF. The CDR3 DNA sequence: TGTGCCAGCAGCCTCGACAGTCTATCAGCGGGCACTGAAGCTTTCTTT.

This sequence joins TRBV29-1 and TRBJ1-2, with D tentatively TRBD1 (5 bases). V lost 7 bases to trimming and J lost 8 bases, with 23 bases between them. Germline assignment: CDR1 SQVTM and CDR2 ANQGSEA. The CDR3 consists of 14 residues. CDR3 nucleotides: TGCAGCGCGGGTGGACCAGGACTCGGGGGGGGCTACACCTTC. Translating it yields CSAGGPGLGGGYTF. Variable domain in full (rest from reference TRBV29-1 and TRBJ1-2): SAVISQKPSRDICQRGTSLTIQCQVDSQVTMMFWYRQQPGQSLTLIATANQGSEATYESGFVIDKFPISRPNLTFSTLTVSNMSPEDSSIYLCSAGGPGLGGGYTFGSGTRLTVV.

This chain links TRBV7-9 with TRBJ1-2, with TRBD1 matching over 7 bases. The V gene end was trimmed by 3 bases and the J gene end by 5 bases; junction bases not matched to a gene: 6. Germline lookup yields CDR1 SEHNR and CDR2 FQNEAQ (reference sequence). The CDR3 runs 14 residues. The CDR3 DNA sequence: TGTGCCAGCAGCTTCTCCAGGGGGGAATATGGCTACACCTTC. Its translation is CASSFSRGEYGYTF.

This clonotype was detected many times. The V call is TRBV20-1, the J call TRBJ1-4, with D unresolved. Deletions cut 6 bases from V and 0 bases from J, with 11 bases between. The germline CDR1 and CDR2 sequences are DFQATT and SNEGSKA (reference sequence). This CDR3 spans 14 amino acids. The CDR3 DNA reads as TGCAGTGCCTTATCGACAACAACTAATGAAAAACTGTTTTTT. Amino acid sequence: CSALSTTTNEKLFF.

The CDR3 DNA reads as TGCGCCAGCAGCTATTCTATTCCTCTCCCCTACGAGCAGTACTTC. Its translation is CASSYSIPLPYEQYF. The chain has TRBV4-1 and TRBJ2-7; no reliable D call. V was shortened by 5 bases and J by 2 bases, with 16 bases between the two germline ends. The CDR3 contains 15 residues. CDR1 MGHRA and CDR2 YSYEKL come from the germline V gene.

The V call is TRBV12-3 or TRBV12-4, the J call TRBJ2-5, with 9 positions matching TRBD2. Trimming cost V 6 bases and J 5 bases; bases outside gene matches: 7. This CDR3 comprises 14 residues. The CDR3 region is CASRRGTSYETQYF. CDR3 nucleotides: TGTGCCAGCAGGCGCGGGACTAGCTACGAGACCCAGTACTTC.

The genes are TRBV6-6 and TRBJ2-7; D is ambiguous. Trimming pared 2 bases from V and 3 bases from J, leaving 14 bases between. Germline CDR1 is MNHNY and CDR2 is SVGAGI (reference sequence). This CDR3 spans 15 amino acids. The CDR3 nucleotides are TGTGCCAGCAGTTACGGTAGCCGAACAGTCTACGAGCAGTACTTC. Amino acids: CASSYGSRTVYEQYF.

The chain has TRBV5-6 and TRBJ2-7; no definite D call. This CDR3 has 13 residues. Deletions cut 0 bases from V and 7 bases from J, with 11 bases between. Germline CDR1 is SGHDT and CDR2 is YYEEEE. This CDR3 reads CASSLAAVFEQYF. In DNA, the CDR3 is TGTGCCAGCAGCTTGGCCGCGGTCTTTGAGCAGTACTTC.